Listed below are T cell receptor beta chains from one sample, sequenced in a study of tumor and adjacent non-tumor tissue in lung cancer. From the multiplex PCR reads, TCRdb called clonotypes with MiXCR, one entry per CDR3 protein. The sample records more than 85,000 distinct CDR3 sequences, over 75% being singletons. What was sequenced was lung tumor tissue. These receptors were obtained from a man between 65 and 79 years old with non-small cell lung cancer. Each CDR3 is given without its conserved first and last residue.

V gene,J gene,CDR3 protein
TRBV12-3/TRBV12-4,TRBJ1-6,VTSRTVYNSHLH
TRBV20-1,TRBJ1-2,SATLRDSFYGYT
TRBV12-3/TRBV12-4,TRBJ2-5,VSSFRDRREIQY
TRBV5-1,TRBJ1-2,ASNTIPDNYGYT
TRBV7-9,TRBJ1-1,ASSQGQGLDIEAF
TRBV6-1,TRBJ1-1,ASTRTGETEAF
TRBV28,TRBJ2-2,ASSQLVNTGELF
TRBV4-3,TRBJ2-5,ASSQAGGVGQDTQY
TRBV5-1,TRBJ1-1,VSSLLRTGNTEAF
TRBV7-8,TRBJ2-5,GSSLGSGPETQY
TRBV6-5,TRBJ1-2,ANSAGVVSNYGYT
TRBV5-6,TRBJ2-5,ASGWDFKGETQY
TRBV6-1,TRBJ2-7,ASKGVASYEHY
TRBV7-9,TRBJ2-7,ASSLSGPFSYEQY
TRBV20-1,TRBJ1-1,SARGPNIEAF
TRBV20-1,TRBJ1-3,GARDWIAGEKNTIY
TRBV29-1,TRBJ2-5,SFKAGGETQY
TRBV30,TRBJ1-1,ARVGGEDIEAF
TRBV14,TRBJ2-7,ASSQGMGYEQY
TRBV5-1,TRBJ2-7,ASSSDTNERY
TRBV6-6,TRBJ2-4,ASSYLGQLGSNIQY
TRBV6-2/TRBV6-3,TRBJ2-2,GSTTNPRDHTGELF
TRBV6-6,TRBJ2-2,ALRSPKTGEVF
TRBV4-1,TRBJ2-5,ASSQMGLAGFEAQY
TRBV11-1,TRBJ2-1,ASSPRSGQGPYEQF
TRBV19,-,ASSKGTGDDQPQY
TRBV11-3,TRBJ2-2,ARTEQGRNTGELF
TRBV29-1,TRBJ2-7,SAGNYEKY
TRBV29-1,TRBJ2-5,SAKPNLQTGEKTQY
TRBV28,TRBJ2-5,VSSRKVGGVETQY
TRBV29-1,TRBJ1-2,RAEGGKANYGYT
TRBV5-1,TRBJ1-4,ASSLPTGNEKLF
TRBV11-2,TRBJ2-2,AGSLEPNTRGLF
TRBV11-2,TRBJ1-2,TSSLVVGGYT
TRBV5-4,TRBJ2-1,ASGPADSYNEQF
TRBV29-1,TRBJ1-2,SVEEQGTYGYT
TRBV3-2,TRBJ2-7,ASSPRDSARDEQY
TRBV28,TRBJ1-2,ASSLTPNFGLT
TRBV2,TRBJ1-4,ANTGLWGEKLF
TRBV12-3/TRBV12-4,TRBJ1-2,ASTPGDRYT
TRBV6-6,TRBJ2-1,VSSLLNEQF